This T cell receptor beta chain originates from a study of CD8+CD57+ T cells in acquired aplastic anemia. Looking at the study overall: Sorted CD4+ plus CD8+ cells gave DNA averaging roughly 3 ug.

Germline CDR1 SGHTA, CDR2 FQGNSA. With V trimmed by 4 bases and J by 0 bases, 4 bases remained unmatched. This CDR3 contains 15 residues. CD8+CD57+ cell expansion, shown by flow cytometry, had occurred in the patients selected for sequencing. TCR beta VDJ and CDR3 profiles were obtained from a genomic DNA template. One entry per CDR3 protein results from TCRdb running MiXCR on the reads. The data hold about 170,000 distinct CDR3 sequences, with less than 60% observed a single time. This clonotype was counted many times. This TCR derives from a human donor with aplastic anemia. Sequencing was done on a sample of sorted CD4+, CD8+, or CD8+CD57+ T cells (not recorded which) from PBMCs. V gene TRBV7-2 combines with J gene TRBJ1-1; 8 bases map to TRBD1. The CDR3 loop reads CASSSQTGVNTEAFF. CDR3 coding DNA: TGTGCCAGCAGCTCACAGACAGGGGTGAACACTGAAGCTTTCTTT.